The 22 T cell receptor beta chains given below trace back to one sample, sequenced in a study of blood T cell repertoires in COVID-19. Profiling relied on immunoSEQ multiplex PCR, and the TCRdb table lists in-frame clones only, not all of them. The sample has some 140,000 clones; around 85% are singletons. The material sequenced was peripheral blood. Source of these receptors: a woman aged 55-69 years with acute or convalescent COVID-19.

The V gene is TRBV5-1, the J gene TRBJ1-1, with 9 nucleotides matching TRBD1. There are 16 residues in the CDR3. The germline V gene encodes CDR1 SGHRS and CDR2 YFSETQ. V lost 4 bases, J lost 1 base, and 8 bases stayed unmatched. The CDR3 nucleotides are TGCGCCAGCAGCGTAGGACAGGGGCTTCCGAACACTGAAGCTTTCTTT. Encoded protein: CASSVGQGLPNTEAFF. The whole variable domain, filled in from reference TRBV5-1 and TRBJ1-1, reads KAGVTQTPRYLIKTRGQQVTLSCSPISGHRSVSWYQQTPGQGLQFLFEYFSETQRNKGNFPGRFSGRQFSNSRSEMNVSTLELGDSALYLCASSVGQGLPNTEAFFGQGTRLTVV.

The rearrangement joins TRBV5-1 to TRBJ1-4; a weak D match, TRBD1 (5 bases). This CDR3 spans 17 amino acids. In germline, CDR1 is SGHRS, CDR2 YFSETQ. V was clipped by 4 bases and J by 8 bases, with 24 bases between them. This chain's CDR3 is CASSAHLLGGKEEKLFF. CDR3 nucleotide sequence: TGCGCCAGCAGCGCACACTTACTGGGGGGGAAGGAAGAAAAACTGTTTTTT. Full variable domain (missing parts from reference TRBV5-1 and TRBJ1-4): KAGVTQTPRYLIKTRGQQVTLSCSPISGHRSVSWYQQTPGQGLQFLFEYFSETQRNKGNFPGRFSGRQFSNSRSEMNVSTLELGDSALYLCASSAHLLGGKEEKLFFGSGTQLSVL.

The rearrangement uses TRBV21-1 and TRBJ2-1; the DNA was not used to check the table's D call, TRBD2. TRBV21-1 is given as a pseudogene. The CDR3 runs 17 residues. The CDR3 loop is CASSKHLAASAYNEQFF. In nucleotides, the CDR3 is TGTGCCAGCAGCAAACATCTCGCGGCTAGCGCTTACAATGAGCAGTTCTTC.

This clone has a single count. The chain is built from TRBV2 and TRBJ2-7; D is unclear. Looked up from germline, CDR1 is SNHLY and CDR2 is FYNNEI. CDR3 length: 11 residues. Trimming pared 4 bases from V and 5 bases from J, leaving 6 bases between. CDR3 amino acids: CASSVHNEQYV. The CDR3 nucleotides read TGTGCCAGCAGTGTACACAACGAGCAGTACGTC.

This clone was counted once. The chain carries TRBV29-1 and TRBJ2-2; TRBD2 is a possible D gene (6 bases). Trimming removed 4 bases at V and 1 base at J, with 10 bases between. Per germline, CDR1 SQVTM and CDR2 ANQGSEA. The CDR3 runs 14 residues. CDR3 nucleotides: TGCAGCGTTGTTTGGGAGGTGAACACCGGGGAGCTGTTTTTT. Its protein product is CSVVWEVNTGELFF.

The V call is TRBV10-2, the J call TRBJ2-1; 8 bases fit TRBD1. Losses at the gene ends were 7 bases for V and 6 bases for J; bases not matched to a gene: 14. Germline V lookup: CDR1 WSHSY, CDR2 SAAADI. The CDR3 is made up of 16 amino acids. The CDR3 loop is CASTPSGTGRRNEQFF. Written as DNA, the CDR3 is TGCGCCAGCACCCCTTCCGGGACAGGCAGACGCAATGAGCAGTTCTTC.

J is TRBJ2-3 and V is TRBV28, with D possibly TRBD2 on 7 matching bases. The CDR3 loop spans 15 amino acids. V dropped 6 bases and J dropped 1 base, with 14 bases sitting between them. Looked up from germline, CDR1 is MDHEN and CDR2 is SYDVKM. CDR3 residues: CASRYPGGGTDTQYF. The CDR3 bases are TGTGCCAGCAGATACCCGGGGGGCGGCACAGATACGCAGTATTTT. Combining the CDR3 with reference TRBV28 and TRBJ2-3 gives the whole variable domain DVKVTQSSRYLVKRTGEKVFLECVQDMDHENMFWYRQDPGLGLRLIYFSYDVKMKEKGDIPEGYSVSREKKERFSLILESASTNQTSMYLCASRYPGGGTDTQYFGPGTRLTVL.

This clone came up once. The chain couples TRBV6-6 to TRBJ1-5; unclear D gene. Germline lookup yields CDR1 MNHNY and CDR2 SVGAGI (reference sequence). The CDR3 contains 15 residues. V lost 0 bases and J 0 bases, leaving 6 bases between the germline ends. CDR3 bases: TGTGCCAGCAGTTACTCAAGCCTTAGCAATCAGCCCCAGCATTTT. Its protein product is CASSYSSLSNQPQHF.

This clone was detected once. The chain employs TRBV6-6 and TRBJ1-2; TRBD1 aligns across 8 bases. The germline CDR1 and CDR2 sequences are MNHNY and SVGAGI (reference sequence). V was clipped by 5 bases and J by 5 bases; unmatched bases: 10. CDR3 length: 15 amino acids. The CDR3 DNA reads TGTGCCAGCAGTAACCGACAGGGGTTAGGGTATGGCTACACCTTC. It encodes CASSNRQGLGYGYTF.

The gene calls are TRBV4-1 and TRBJ2-4; possible D gene TRBD1, 6 bases. The germline V and J ends were trimmed by 0 bases and 7 bases, with 25 bases remaining between them. The CDR3 extends over 19 amino acids. Looked up from germline, CDR1 is MGHRA and CDR2 is YSYEKL. CDR3 DNA sequence: TGCGCCAGCAGCCAAGATCTAGGGACACTAATTACTAGAGGGAACATTCAGTACTTC. Protein sequence: CASSQDLGTLITRGNIQYF.

The rearrangement joins TRBV7-9 to TRBJ2-2; perhaps TRBD2 as D (5 bases). V gave up 9 bases and J gave up 1 base, with 6 bases separating them. The CDR3 is 12 residues long. In germline, CDR1 is SEHNR, CDR2 FQNEAQ (reference sequence). CDR3 protein: CARLGNTGELFF. CDR3 DNA: TGTGCCAGACTAGGGAACACCGGGGAGCTGTTTTTT.

The genes are TRBV5-1 and TRBJ1-4; TRBD1 is a possible D gene (6 bases). Looked up from germline, CDR1 is SGHRS and CDR2 is YFSETQ. CDR3 length equals 14 residues. The V end was cut by 2 bases, the J end by 6 bases, with 11 bases between. CDR3 residues: CASSLGGGDEKLFF. The CDR3 DNA reads TGCGCCAGCAGCTTAGGAGGGGGGGATGAAAAACTGTTTTTT.

The chain is built from TRBV6-1 and TRBJ1-1; 10 bases match TRBD1. Trimming removed 3 bases from V and 1 base from J; junction bases left unmatched: 5. CDR1 and CDR2 from the germline V gene are MNHNS and SASEGT. The CDR3 spans 16 residues. The DNA for the CDR3 is TGTGCCAGCAGTGACCGGGACAGGGGAGGGAACACTGAAGCTTTCTTT. Its translation is CASSDRDRGGNTEAFF.

The chain combines TRBV12-5 with TRBJ2-7, with a possible D match to TRBD1 (6 bases). The V gene's germline CDR1 is LGHNT and CDR2 FRNRAP. CDR3 length: 13 amino acids. Deletions cut 3 bases from V and 6 bases from J, with 12 bases between. CDR3 protein: CASGFQGLGEQYF. CDR3 bases: TGTGCTAGTGGTTTTCAGGGGTTAGGCGAGCAGTACTTC.

The rearrangement uses TRBV21-1 and TRBJ2-3; the table's D call of TRBD2 was not tested on the DNA. TRBV21-1 is deemed a pseudogene. CDR3 length: 17 residues. CDR3 sequence: CASSKVGSGGHTDTQYF. CDR3 bases: TGTGCCAGCAGCAAAGTAGGTAGCGGGGGCCACACAGATACGCAGTATTTT.

The chain combines TRBV30 with TRBJ1-1; no reliable D call. Germline values: CDR1 GTSNPN, CDR2 SVGIG (reference sequence). This CDR3 spans 11 amino acids. Deletions cut 3 bases from V and 7 bases from J, with 9 bases between. CDR3 sequence: CAWSGRNEAFF. DNA for the CDR3: TGTGCCTGGAGCGGGAGGAATGAAGCTTTCTTT.

The genes are TRBV5-1 and TRBJ2-1; 8 bases agree with TRBD1. V gave up 4 bases and J gave up 6 bases; unmatched junction bases: 6. The CDR3 is made up of 14 amino acids. The germline V gene encodes CDR1 SGHRS and CDR2 YFSETQ. CDR3 residues: CASSLGTGGNEQFF. The CDR3 DNA reads TGCGCCAGCAGCCTCGGAACAGGGGGCAATGAGCAGTTCTTC.

The V and J genes are TRBV6-1 and TRBJ2-1, with 11 positions matching TRBD2. This CDR3 has 16 amino acids. Germline V gives CDR1 MNHNS, CDR2 SASEGT. The ends lost 4 bases at V and 7 bases at J; junction bases unmatched: 9. CDR3: CASSALSGGAGNEQFF. The DNA of the CDR3 is TGTGCCAGCAGTGCCCTTAGCGGGGGGGCCGGAAATGAGCAGTTCTTC.

The chain carries TRBV6-5 and TRBJ2-5, with 10 bases identical to TRBD1. This CDR3 comprises 14 residues. Looked up from germline, CDR1 is MNHEY and CDR2 is SVGAGI. Trimming at V came to 8 bases and at J to 3 bases, leaving 6 bases not matched to a gene. The CDR3 nucleotides are TGTGCCAGCCGGAGGGGACAGGGGAAAGAGACCCAGTACTTC. It codes for CASRRGQGKETQYF.

V and J are TRBV12-3 or TRBV12-4 and TRBJ2-7; 8 nucleotides align to TRBD1. Trimming removed 5 bases from V and 2 bases from J; junction bases left unmatched: 2. The CDR3 has 13 residues. This chain's CDR3 is CASSDRGPYEQYF. The CDR3 DNA sequence: TGTGCCAGCAGTGACAGGGGACCCTACGAGCAGTACTTC.

This chain uses TRBV27 with TRBJ2-4, with D possibly being TRBD1 (6 bases). Germline V gene sequence: CDR1 MNHEY, CDR2 SMNVEV (reference sequence). This CDR3 comprises 15 residues. The V end lost 10 bases, the J end lost 0 bases, and 16 bases lay between the germline ends. The CDR3 DNA sequence: TGTGCCACCCGGGACATTATGCTAGCCAAAAACATTCAGTACTTC. It specifies CATRDIMLAKNIQYF.

The chain links TRBV9 to TRBJ2-5, with TRBD2 matching over 8 bases. This CDR3 comprises 17 residues. V was pared by 3 bases and J by 5 bases, with 15 bases of the junction left unmatched. Germline values: CDR1 SGDLS, CDR2 YYNGEE. The CDR3: CASSAERGTNPFETQYF. Here the CDR3 DNA reads TGTGCCAGCAGCGCAGAGCGGGGGACCAACCCCTTTGAGACCCAGTACTTC.